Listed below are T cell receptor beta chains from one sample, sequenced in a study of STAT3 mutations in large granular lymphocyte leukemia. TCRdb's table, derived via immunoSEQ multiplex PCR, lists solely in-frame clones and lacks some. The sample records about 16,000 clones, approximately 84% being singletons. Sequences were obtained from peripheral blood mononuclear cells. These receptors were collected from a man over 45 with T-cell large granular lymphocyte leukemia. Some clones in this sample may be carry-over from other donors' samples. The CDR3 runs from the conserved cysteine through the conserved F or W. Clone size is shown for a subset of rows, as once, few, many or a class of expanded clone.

CASSQPGLAVFTGELFF . TRBV19 17
CASSLGPPAGSYEKLFF . TRBV5-1 17
CASSQDLPTSGRVEQYF . TRBV4-3 17
CASSLTGPPPYNEQFF . TRBV19 16
CASSVAPSVETQYF . TRBV9 14
CASSVQGGGNTIYF . TRBV9 14
CASSSHRGGNTEAFF once TRBV5-1 15
CASRRTGRNSPLHF . TRBV6-5 14
CASSLGPLLNSPLHF . TRBV27 15
CASSLSTGTGREQYF . TRBV5-1 15
CASSLAEGQFNQPQHF few TRBV7-8 16
CASSQYRGSYEQYF . TRBV14 14
CASSLMRTGNGETQYF . TRBV7-7 16
CASSLSWGRFPRTYEQYF . TRBV5-1 18
CASSVASGSYTDTQYF . TRBV9 16
CASSDLAGTDTQYF . TRBV2 14
CASSLIRSGELFF . TRBV7-3 13
CASSLAMSSGSYNEQFF . TRBV7-8 17
CASSISTTGNYGYTF few TRBV2 15
CASSIAGQGNQPQHF . TRBV19 15
CAISTGRAGELFF . TRBV30 13
CASRTSGSGEQYF . TRBV2 13
CASSGYTVDTEAFF . TRBV5-1 14
CASTVNYRGGTEAFF . TRBV6-5 15